The 28 T cell receptor beta chains listed next were all sequenced from one sample in a study of blood T cell repertoires in COVID-19 (dated by TCRdb to 2020 to 2022). Receptor amplification or capture employed the immunoSEQ multiplex PCR assay. The table comes from immuneACCESS by way of TCRdb, which keeps in-frame sequences with V and J called. Part of the clones is missing from these tables; in studies checked, under half for an unresolved V gene and the rest for unknown reasons. Across this sample there are some 41,000 clones, with about 88% seen only once. Approximately 12% of the sample goes to the ten largest clones. Sequencing was carried out using peripheral blood. The origin of the receptors is a man in his fifties or sixties with active COVID-19.

This sequence joins TRBV5-1 and TRBJ1-4, with D perhaps TRBD1 (5 bases). Germline V lookup: CDR1 SGHRS, CDR2 YFSETQ. V was trimmed by 4 bases and J by 8 bases, leaving 12 bases between them. This CDR3 is built from 13 residues. CDR3 loop: CASSISGEEKLFF. Written as DNA, the CDR3 is TGCGCCAGCAGCATATCGGGGGAGGAAAAACTGTTTTTT.

This chain uses TRBV4-1 with TRBJ2-7; D gene unclear. The germline V gene encodes CDR1 MGHRA and CDR2 YSYEKL. Trimming left V 4 bases short and J 4 bases short, with 20 bases between. The CDR3 loop spans 16 amino acids. The CDR3 protein is CASSPEPGLNPYEQYF. As DNA, the CDR3 is TGCGCCAGCAGCCCTGAGCCAGGTCTAAACCCTTACGAGCAGTACTTC.

This clone was seen a handful of times. This chain links TRBV7-2 with TRBJ2-1; no definite D call. Deletions cut 1 base from V and 12 bases from J, with 13 bases between. The CDR3 has 13 residues. The germline V gene has CDR1 SGHTA and CDR2 FQGNSA. The CDR3 nucleotides are TGTGCCAGCAGCTTAGAAGCTCGCGTCGGGCAGTTCTTC. This codes for CASSLEARVGQFF.

This clone ranks as medium-sized. The rearrangement links TRBV6-2 or TRBV6-3 to TRBJ2-3; 7 nucleotides agree with TRBD1. Per germline, CDR1 MNHEY and CDR2 SVGEGT. The CDR3 has 16 amino acids. V shed 6 bases, J shed 0 bases, and the junction held 9 bases outside the gene matches. The CDR3 coding sequence is TGTGCCAGCAGCCCCCCGGGACAGCTTAGCACAGATACGCAGTATTTT. Encoded protein: CASSPPGQLSTDTQYF.

The chain links TRBV9 to TRBJ2-1; 8 bases are shared with TRBD2. The CDR3 extends over 14 amino acids. Germline V lookup: CDR1 SGDLS, CDR2 YYNGEE. Trimming removed 9 bases from V and 3 bases from J; junction bases left unmatched: 8. CDR3 nucleotides: TGTGCCACCTATCACCGGGGGGGCTACAATGAGCAGTTCTTC. Residues: CATYHRGGYNEQFF.

The V call is TRBV28, the J call TRBJ1-5; D is perhaps TRBD1 (6 bases). This CDR3 comprises 14 residues. Germline CDR1 reads MDHEN; CDR2 reads SYDVKM. Trimming shortened V by 9 bases and J by 5 bases, and 17 bases separated the two germline ends. The CDR3 loop reads CASWAGTNDQPQHF. In DNA, the CDR3 is TGTGCCAGTTGGGCCGGGACAAACGATCAGCCCCAGCATTTT.

Only one count was recorded for this clone. This chain uses TRBV25-1 with TRBJ1-5, with a tentative D call TRBD1 (5 bases). From germline, CDR1 is MGHDK and CDR2 SYGVNS. This CDR3 contains 13 residues. V dropped 7 bases and J dropped 4 bases, with 11 bases sitting between them. CDR3 region: CASKGKGNQPQHF. The CDR3 nucleotides read TGTGCCAGCAAGGGCAAGGGGAATCAGCCCCAGCATTTT. Supplemented by reference TRBV25-1 and TRBJ1-5, the full variable domain reads EADIYQTPRYLVIGTGKKITLECSQTMGHDKMYWYQQDPGMELHLIHYSYGVNSTEKGDLSSESTVSRIRTEHFPLTLESARPSHTSQYLCASKGKGNQPQHFGDGTRLSIL.

CDR3 DNA: TGCGCCAGCAGTCAATCGTCGGGGTTTACCTATGGCTACACCTTC. It specifies CASSQSSGFTYGYTF. The chain links TRBV23-1 to TRBJ1-2; the D is unclear. TRBV23-1 is an ORF; its function is uncertain. There are 15 residues in the CDR3. V was cut by 0 bases and J by 4 bases, with 12 bases left in between.

The rearrangement links TRBV6-6 to TRBJ2-1; D is unresolved. V gave up 0 bases and J gave up 2 bases, with 5 bases separating them. The CDR3 sequence is 14 residues long. CDR1 is MNHNY, CDR2 SVGAGI, per germline (reference sequence). CDR3 coding DNA: TGTGCCAGCAGTTACTCGCAGGCCTACAATGAGCAGTTCTTC. This encodes CASSYSQAYNEQFF.

V is TRBV25-1 and J is TRBJ2-2, with 9 bases that match TRBD2. Germline loops: CDR1 MGHDK, CDR2 SYGVNS. The CDR3 runs to 18 residues. The ends lost 5 bases at V and 1 base at J; junction bases unmatched: 11. The DNA of the CDR3 is TGTGCCAGCAGTTCGAATCCGGCAGCGGGAGGGAACACCGGGGAGCTGTTTTTT. Its protein product is CASSSNPAAGGNTGELFF.

DNA for the CDR3: TGTGCCAGTAGTACCGAGGCTAGCGGGAGGCTTCTTAGTACGCAGTATTTT. This translates into CASSTEASGRLLSTQYF. The genes are TRBV19 and TRBJ2-3; 11 bases are a match to TRBD2. V was clipped by 4 bases and J by 8 bases; unmatched bases: 14. Per germline, CDR1 LNHDA and CDR2 SQIVND (reference sequence). The length of the CDR3 is 17 residues.

This chain connects TRBV18 to TRBJ2-3, with 8 positions matching TRBD2. V shed 7 bases, J shed 0 bases, and the junction held 9 bases outside the gene matches. The CDR3 consists of 16 residues. Germline CDR1 reads KGHSH; CDR2 reads LQKENI. In nucleotides, the CDR3 is TGTGCCAGCTTGATACAATCTAGCGGGAGCACAGATACGCAGTATTTT. Protein product: CASLIQSSGSTDTQYF.

This chain links TRBV11-2 with TRBJ2-2; D is unresolved. This CDR3 has 13 amino acids. Between the trimmed V and J ends, which lost 3 bases and 5 bases, there was a span of 7 bases. Germline V gives CDR1 SGHAT, CDR2 FQNNGV. This CDR3 is CASSFAETGELFF. The CDR3 DNA sequence: TGTGCCAGCAGCTTTGCGGAAACCGGGGAGCTGTTTTTT.

The chain uses TRBV28 and TRBJ2-7; D is perhaps TRBD1 (5 bases). This CDR3 is 16 amino acids long. Germline lookup yields CDR1 MDHEN and CDR2 SYDVKM. Trimming stripped 5 bases from V and 2 bases from J, with 19 bases between. This CDR3 reads CASSPSRQIVAYEQYF. DNA of the CDR3: TGTGCCAGCAGTCCATCCCGACAGATTGTTGCCTACGAGCAGTACTTC. The complete variable domain, with remaining parts taken from reference TRBV28 and TRBJ2-7, reads DVKVTQSSRYLVKRTGEKVFLECVQDMDHENMFWYRQDPGLGLRLIYFSYDVKMKEKGDIPEGYSVSREKKERFSLILESASTNQTSMYLCASSPSRQIVAYEQYFGPGTRLTVT.

The chain employs TRBV21-1 and TRBJ2-3; the D segment call TRBD2 is taken from the table without a DNA check. TRBV21-1 is designated a pseudogene. The CDR3 totals 16 residues. The CDR3: CASSKGNRLATDTQYF. Written as DNA, the CDR3 is TGTGCCAGCAGCAAAGGGAATCGACTAGCAACAGATACGCAGTATTTT.

On this clone itself: The junction departs from the called germline gene at one end, perhaps through a read error. The rearrangement links TRBV28 to TRBJ2-3, with no clear D. The CDR3 sequence is 15 residues long. Germline CDR1 and CDR2: MDHEN and SYDVKM. The DNA for the CDR3 is TGTGCTAGCACGGAAGGTCTAGAGGTGACAGATACGCAGTATTTT. This encodes CASTEGLEVTDTQYF.

V usage is TRBV5-6 and J usage is TRBJ2-1, with 9 bases matching TRBD2. CDR1 SGHDT and CDR2 YYEEEE come from the germline V gene. The ends lost 0 bases at V and 3 bases at J; junction bases unmatched: 7. The CDR3 is made up of 17 amino acids. CDR3 region: CASSLVSGSGYYNEQFF. CDR3 nucleotide sequence: TGTGCCAGCAGCTTGGTTAGCGGGAGTGGGTACTACAATGAGCAGTTCTTC.

This chain connects TRBV9 to TRBJ1-1; 10 bases line up with TRBD1. The ends lost 4 bases at V and 5 bases at J; junction bases unmatched: 5. CDR3 length equals 14 residues. The V gene's germline CDR1 is SGDLS and CDR2 YYNGEE. The CDR3 protein is CASSTWGQGTEAFF. The CDR3, as DNA: TGTGCCAGCAGCACGTGGGGACAGGGGACTGAAGCTTTCTTT.

V gene TRBV10-1 combines with J gene TRBJ2-1, with TRBD2 matching over 11 bases. Per germline, CDR1 WNHNN and CDR2 SYGVQD (reference sequence). CDR3 size: 15 residues. Trimming cost V 6 bases and J 8 bases; bases outside gene matches: 9. The CDR3 nucleotides read TGCGCCAGCAGGGATCCGGGACTAGCGGCTCATGAGCAGTTCTTC. Encoded protein: CASRDPGLAAHEQFF.

The rearrangement uses TRBV7-6 and TRBJ2-1; D may be TRBD2 (5 bases). The CDR3 has 18 amino acids. Germline CDR1 and CDR2: SGHVS and FNYEAQ. Trimming stripped 2 bases from V and 7 bases from J, with 24 bases between. The CDR3 nucleotides read TGTGCCAGCAGCTTATCTCGTGCAGGAGGAAGGTCGGGAAATGAGCAGTTCTTC. Protein: CASSLSRAGGRSGNEQFF.

The chain is built from TRBV7-3 and TRBJ2-7, with 11 nucleotides matching TRBD1. The V and J ends lost 4 bases and 6 bases, in that order; junction bases with no gene match: 5. Germline-derived CDR1 and CDR2 are SGHTA and FQGTGA. CDR3 length equals 14 residues. For the CDR3, the DNA is TGTGCCAGCAGCTCCACCGGGACAGGGGGCGAGCAGTACTTC. Translated, it gives CASSSTGTGGEQYF.

This clone was seen a single time. The rearrangement uses TRBV23-1 and TRBJ2-3; TRBD1 matches at 7 bases. TRBV23-1 is flagged as an ORF with uncertain function. The junction had 11 bases not matched to a gene; V was cut back by 4 bases and J by 1 base. The CDR3 length is 17 residues. DNA of the CDR3: TGCGCCAGCAGTCCCCCTACGCCGGGACAGTGCACAGATACGCAGTATTTT. Translating gives CASSPPTPGQCTDTQYF.

The rearrangement uses TRBV7-9 and TRBJ1-1; D is unresolved. V lost 0 bases and J lost 1, with 3 bases in between. The CDR3 is made up of 13 amino acids. Germline V CDR1 and CDR2: SEHNR, FQNEAQ (reference sequence). The CDR3 DNA follows: TGTGCCAGCAGCTTAGCCAGGAACACTGAAGCTTTCTTT. Its protein is CASSLARNTEAFF.

The chain joins TRBV29-1 to TRBJ2-5; unclear D gene. Germline V gene sequence: CDR1 SQVTM, CDR2 ANQGSEA. CDR3 length equals 13 residues. V was trimmed by 5 bases and J by 5 bases, leaving 15 bases between them. The CDR3 here is CSVTQVQTETQYF. CDR3 bases: TGCAGCGTTACTCAGGTGCAGACGGAGACCCAGTACTTC.

This sequence joins TRBV11-3 and TRBJ1-6; 8 bases are a match to TRBD1. The CDR3 is 14 amino acids. V dropped 5 bases and J dropped 7; count of bases not matched to a gene: 4. Germline V gene lookup returns CDR1 SGHNT and CDR2 YENEEA. The CDR3 bases are TGTGCCAGCAGCACGGGACAGGAGAATTCACCCCTCCACTTT. As protein: CASSTGQENSPLHF.

This clone was recorded only once. In nucleotides, the CDR3 is TGTGCCAGCAGCCCGGTAGGGACAGGGCTGCTCCACGAGCAGTACTTC. Protein: CASSPVGTGLLHEQYF. The V and J genes are TRBV7-9 and TRBJ2-7, with 9 nucleotides matching TRBD1. CDR1 is SEHNR, CDR2 FQNEAQ, per germline (reference sequence). There are 16 residues in the CDR3. The ends lost 5 bases at V and 5 bases at J; junction bases unmatched: 13.

The J gene is TRBJ2-3, the V gene TRBV19; D not resolved. The V gene lost 5 bases and the J gene lost 5 bases, with 8 bases spanning the gap. Germline lookup yields CDR1 LNHDA and CDR2 SQIVND (reference sequence). The CDR3 spans 12 residues. The DNA of the CDR3 is TGTGCCAGTAGTCGGGTGGGAGATACGCAGTATTTT. Translating it yields CASSRVGDTQYF.

The gene calls are TRBV24-1 and TRBJ1-2; TRBD1 agrees at 9 bases. Germline V gene sequence: CDR1 KGHDR, CDR2 SFDVKD. Trimming cost V 3 bases and J 0 bases; bases outside gene matches: 7. The CDR3 is made up of 17 amino acids. CDR3 coding DNA: TGTGCCACCAGTGATAGGACAGGGGAGCGGGCTAACTATGGCTACACCTTC. This sequence encodes CATSDRTGERANYGYTF.